These T cell receptor beta chains were read from a single sample in a study of T cells after yellow fever vaccination. One entry per CDR3 protein, called by TCRdb with MiXCR from the 5' RACE reads. This sample has some 320,000 distinct CDR3 sequences, with roughly 3.9% found just once. The input for sequencing was PBMCs, taken 5 days after the yellow fever booster vaccination. The receptors originated from a man younger than 35 who received the YFV17D yellow fever vaccine. CDR3s include the opening cysteine and the closing phenylalanine or tryptophan. A D gene is named only where the DNA matches it firmly. Not every row has a clone size; where given, it reads once, few, many or a size class.

clone size	J gene	CDR3 length	V gene	D gene	CDR3 protein	CDR3 DNA
few	TRBJ1-2	16	TRBV5-6	TRBD1	CASKSTGYGSDYGYTF	TGTGCCAGCAAGTCGACAGGGTACGGATCGGACTATGGCTACACCTTC
few	TRBJ1-5	15	TRBV19	TRBD1	CASKPTGGSNQPQHF	TGTGCCAGCAAACCGACAGGGGGAAGCAATCAGCCCCAGCATTTT
NA	TRBJ1-2	12	TRBV24-1	NA	CATRDTYYGYTF	TGTGCCACCCGGGACACCTACTATGGCTACACCTTC
few	TRBJ1-5	15	TRBV9	NA	CASSRDPNSNQPQHF	TGTGCCAGCAGCCGGGACCCAAATAGCAATCAGCCCCAGCATTTT
many	TRBJ2-3	13	TRBV3-1	NA	CASSPQEGHTQYF	TGTGCCAGCAGCCCCCAGGAGGGGCATACGCAGTATTTT
NA	TRBJ1-3	17	TRBV4-3	NA	CASSLDRYRLSGNTIYF	TGCGCCAGCAGCCTAGATAGGTACCGACTCTCTGGAAACACCATATATTTT
few	TRBJ1-2	14	TRBV4-3	NA	CASSQTRTNWGYTF	TGCGCCAGCAGCCAAACTCGGACAAACTGGGGCTACACCTTC
many	TRBJ2-1	12	TRBV7-3	TRBD2	CASSKLAGEQFF	TGTGCCAGCAGCAAACTAGCGGGCGAGCAGTTCTTC
many	TRBJ2-3	15	TRBV7-7	TRBD2	CASSTGTTSTDTQYF	TGTGCCAGCAGCACCGGGACTACTAGCACAGATACGCAGTATTTT
many	TRBJ1-2	14	TRBV4-3	NA	CASSQDTDSYGYTF	TGCGCCAGCAGCCAAGACACGGACAGCTATGGCTACACCTTC
many	TRBJ2-3	14	TRBV4-1	TRBD1	CASSQGQNTDTQYF	TGCGCCAGCAGCCAGGGACAGAACACAGATACGCAGTATTTT
NA	TRBJ1-2	12	TRBV25-1	TRBD1	CASKENRGGYTF	TGTGCCAGCAAAGAGAACAGGGGCGGCTACACCTTC
NA	TRBJ2-2	13	TRBV2	NA	CASSELTAGELFF	TGTGCCAGCAGTGAATTAACTGCCGGGGAGCTGTTTTTT
NA	TRBJ1-1	14	TRBV10-3	NA	CAISVDRMNTEAFF	TGTGCCATCAGTGTAGACAGGATGAACACTGAAGCTTTCTTT
NA	TRBJ1-3	15	TRBV12-3/TRBV12-4	NA	CASRRWELSGNTIYF	TGTGCCAGCAGAAGGTGGGAACTCTCTGGAAACACCATATATTTT
many	TRBJ1-5	13	TRBV12-3/TRBV12-4	NA	CASSTPGYQPQHF	TGTGCCAGCAGTACCCCCGGGTACCAGCCCCAGCATTTT
NA	TRBJ2-4	20	TRBV27	NA	CASSFRDRELIAAVKNIQYF	TGTGCCAGCAGTTTTCGAGACAGGGAGTTGATAGCGGCAGTCAAAAACATTCAGTACTTC
many	TRBJ2-5	16	TRBV6-9	TRBD2	CARWTSGDPVEETQYF	TGTGCAAGGTGGACTAGCGGGGACCCGGTCGAAGAGACCCAGTACTTC
few	TRBJ2-3	17	TRBV4-2	NA	CASSQNRDIEPPDTQYF	TGTGCCAGCAGCCAGAACCGGGACATTGAACCCCCAGATACGCAGTATTTT
NA	TRBJ2-1	14	TRBV9	NA	CASSPDVSYNEQFF	TGTGCCAGCAGCCCAGACGTTTCCTACAATGAGCAGTTCTTC
few	TRBJ2-3	12	TRBV30	NA	CACSPWPPAQYF	TGTGCCTGCTCGCCCTGGCCCCCAGCGCAGTATTTT
NA	TRBJ2-2	17	TRBV11-2	TRBD2	CASSLGDWGLATGELFF	TGTGCCAGCAGCTTGGGCGACTGGGGACTAGCGACCGGGGAGCTGTTTTTT
NA	TRBJ2-7	13	TRBV6-5	TRBD1	CASSRQGFYEQYF	TGTGCCAGCAGCCGACAGGGATTCTACGAGCAGTACTTC
few	TRBJ1-2	13	TRBV20-1	TRBD1	CSAEGQANYGYTF	TGCAGTGCTGAGGGACAGGCGAACTATGGCTACACCTTC
few	TRBJ2-5	15	TRBV9	NA	CASSVVGSTGETQYF	TGTGCCAGCAGCGTGGTGGGGTCCACCGGGGAGACCCAGTACTTC
many	TRBJ2-4	14	TRBV18	TRBD1	CASSGGQGKNIQYF	TGTGCCAGCTCAGGCGGACAGGGGAAAAACATTCAGTACTTC
many	TRBJ2-5	15	TRBV7-2	TRBD2	CASSPWTSGGGAQYF	TGTGCCAGCAGCCCTTGGACTAGCGGCGGCGGGGCCCAGTACTTC
many	TRBJ2-7	15	TRBV5-1	NA	CASSRTGTERYEQYF	TGCGCCAGCAGCCGCACTGGGACGGAGAGGTACGAGCAGTACTTC
NA	TRBJ2-3	12	TRBV5-4	NA	CASSNYADTQYF	TGTGCCAGCAGCAACTACGCGGATACGCAGTATTTT
few	TRBJ1-6	15	TRBV4-3	TRBD1	CASSHLGGVDSPLHF	TGCGCCAGCAGCCACCTAGGGGGCGTCGATTCACCCCTCCACTTT
many	TRBJ2-3	16	TRBV11-2	NA	CASSHNSRQIPDTQYF	TGTGCCAGCAGCCATAACTCAAGACAGATCCCAGATACGCAGTATTTT
NA	TRBJ1-1	14	TRBV5-1	NA	CASSLQTVGTEAFF	TGCGCCAGCAGCTTACAAACAGTCGGCACTGAAGCTTTCTTT
many	TRBJ2-4	13	TRBV18	TRBD1	CASSVDRENIQYF	TGTGCCAGCTCCGTGGACAGGGAAAACATTCAGTACTTC
many	TRBJ1-6	14	TRBV10-3	NA	CASGTPSYNSPLHF	TGTGCCTCCGGGACCCCGAGCTATAATTCACCCCTCCACTTT
many	TRBJ1-4	13	TRBV7-9	NA	CASSLAAGGKLFF	TGTGCCAGCAGCCTAGCCGCCGGGGGAAAACTGTTTTTT
NA	TRBJ1-2	15	TRBV19	NA	CASRYSLGGAYGYTF	TGTGCCAGTAGATATTCCCTCGGGGGAGCCTATGGCTACACCTTC
NA	TRBJ1-5	12	TRBV24-1	NA	CATSDHAQPQHF	TGTGCCACCAGTGATCATGCTCAGCCCCAGCATTTT
many	TRBJ2-2	15	TRBV5-1	NA	CASSLGQSNTGELFF	TGCGCCAGCAGCTTGGGGCAGTCGAACACCGGGGAGCTGTTTTTT
many	TRBJ2-1	14	TRBV20-1	NA	CSARDPLGGDEQFF	TGCAGTGCTAGAGACCCCCTGGGTGGCGATGAGCAGTTCTTC
few	TRBJ2-5	14	TRBV19	TRBD2	CASSGSGGKETQYF	TGTGCCAGTAGTGGTAGCGGGGGTAAAGAGACCCAGTACTTC
NA	TRBJ2-3	18	TRBV7-8	NA	CASSLSGYLRGRTDTQYF	TGTGCCAGCAGCTTAAGTGGTTACTTGCGCGGGCGCACAGATACGCAGTATTTT
NA	TRBJ2-2	18	TRBV11-2	TRBD1	CASSYRQGHIANTGELFF	TGTGCCAGCAGCTATCGACAGGGACATATAGCGAACACCGGGGAGCTGTTTTTT
few	TRBJ2-1	16	TRBV5-1	NA	CASSLEYGGLYNEQFF	TGCGCCAGCAGCTTGGAATATGGGGGGCTTTACAATGAGCAGTTCTTC
NA	TRBJ1-2	12	TRBV12-3/TRBV12-4	TRBD1	CASSLGRGPYTF	TGTGCCAGCAGTTTAGGCAGGGGGCCATACACCTTC
few	TRBJ2-1	16	TRBV6-6	NA	CASSYPRAGKRNEQFF	TGTGCCAGCAGTTACCCCCGGGCAGGTAAAAGGAATGAGCAGTTCTTC
many	TRBJ2-1	15	TRBV5-1	TRBD2	CASSLGLAGYNEQFF	TGCGCCAGCAGCCTAGGACTAGCGGGGTACAATGAGCAGTTCTTC
few	TRBJ1-1	13	TRBV28	NA	CASAAGGSTVAFF	TGTGCAAGCGCCGCGGGGGGCTCAACTGTAGCTTTCTTT
many	TRBJ2-7	14	TRBV3-1	NA	CASSPLLGAYEQYF	TGTGCCAGCAGCCCCCTTTTAGGGGCCTACGAGCAGTACTTC
few	TRBJ2-5	14	TRBV20-1	NA	CSAREGPYQETQYF	TGCAGTGCTAGGGAGGGACCGTACCAAGAGACCCAGTACTTC
many	TRBJ2-7	15	TRBV5-1	NA	CASSWWRDSTYEQYF	TGCGCCAGCAGCTGGTGGCGGGACTCAACCTACGAGCAGTACTTC